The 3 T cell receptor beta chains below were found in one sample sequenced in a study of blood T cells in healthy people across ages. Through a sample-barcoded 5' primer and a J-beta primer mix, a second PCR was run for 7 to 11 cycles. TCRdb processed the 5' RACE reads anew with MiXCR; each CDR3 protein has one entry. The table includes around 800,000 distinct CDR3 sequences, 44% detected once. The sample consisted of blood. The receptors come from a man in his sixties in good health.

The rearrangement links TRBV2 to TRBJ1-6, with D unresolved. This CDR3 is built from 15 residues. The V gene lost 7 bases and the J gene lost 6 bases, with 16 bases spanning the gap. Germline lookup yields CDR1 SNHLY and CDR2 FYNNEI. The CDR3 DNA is TGTGCCAGCACCAAGCGGGCAGAGAGTAATTCACCCCTCCACTTT. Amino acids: CASTKRAESNSPLHF.

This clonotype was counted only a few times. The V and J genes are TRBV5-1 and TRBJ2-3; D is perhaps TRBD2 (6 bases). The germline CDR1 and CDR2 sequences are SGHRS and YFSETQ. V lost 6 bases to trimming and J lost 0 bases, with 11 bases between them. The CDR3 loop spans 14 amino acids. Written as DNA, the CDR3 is TGCGCCAGCACCGAACGGGGGAGCACAGATACGCAGTATTTT. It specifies CASTERGSTDTQYF. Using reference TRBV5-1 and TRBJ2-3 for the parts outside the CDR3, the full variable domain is KAGVTQTPRYLIKTRGQQVTLSCSPISGHRSVSWYQQTPGQGLQFLFEYFSETQRNKGNFPGRFSGRQFSNSRSEMNVSTLELGDSALYLCASTERGSTDTQYFGPGTRLTVL.

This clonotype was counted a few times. The CDR3 is CASSHTGQGAHEQYF. The DNA of the CDR3 is TGCGCCAGCAGCCATACCGGACAGGGGGCTCACGAGCAGTACTTC. The rearrangement joins TRBV4-1 to TRBJ2-7, with 11 bases identical to TRBD1. The germline CDR1 and CDR2 sequences are MGHRA and YSYEKL. The CDR3 is 15 residues long. J gave up 5 bases and V 3 bases, and 6 bases lay outside the gene matches.